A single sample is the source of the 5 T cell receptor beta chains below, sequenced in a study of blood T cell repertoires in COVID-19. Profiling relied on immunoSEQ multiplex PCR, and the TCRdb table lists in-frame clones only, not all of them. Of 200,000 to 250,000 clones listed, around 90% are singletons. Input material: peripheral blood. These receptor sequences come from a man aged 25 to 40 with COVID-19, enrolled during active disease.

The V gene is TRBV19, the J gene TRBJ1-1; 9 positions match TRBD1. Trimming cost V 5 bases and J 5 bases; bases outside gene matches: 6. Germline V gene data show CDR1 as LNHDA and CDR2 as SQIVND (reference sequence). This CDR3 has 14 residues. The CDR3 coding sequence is TGTGCCAGTAGTTCCGGGACAGGGCCAACTGAAGCTTTCTTT. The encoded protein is CASSSGTGPTEAFF.

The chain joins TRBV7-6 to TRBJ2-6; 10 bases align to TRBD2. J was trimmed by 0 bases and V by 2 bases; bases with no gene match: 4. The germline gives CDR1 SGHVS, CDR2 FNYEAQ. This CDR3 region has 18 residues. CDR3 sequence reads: CASSLISGGISGANVLTF. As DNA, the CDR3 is TGTGCCAGCAGCTTAATTAGCGGGGGGATCTCTGGGGCCAACGTCCTGACTTTC. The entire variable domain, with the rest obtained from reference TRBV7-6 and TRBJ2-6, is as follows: GAGVSQSPRYKVTKRGQDVALRCDPISGHVSLYWYRQALGQGPEFLTYFNYEAQQDKSGLPNDRFSAERPEGSISTLTIQRTEQRDSAMYRCASSLISGGISGANVLTFGAGSRLTVL.

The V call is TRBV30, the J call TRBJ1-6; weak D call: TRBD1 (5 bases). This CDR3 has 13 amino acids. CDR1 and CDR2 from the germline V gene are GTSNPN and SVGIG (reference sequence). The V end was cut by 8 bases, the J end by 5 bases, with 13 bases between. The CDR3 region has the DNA TGTGCCGGCCGGGACTGGAATAATTCACCCCTCCACTTT. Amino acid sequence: CAGRDWNNSPLHF.

CDR3 nucleotides: TGCGCCAGCAGCCAGATAAGACAGGGCAATCAGCCCCAGCATTTT. Translating gives CASSQIRQGNQPQHF. The chain joins TRBV4-1 to TRBJ1-5, with a tentative D call TRBD1 (6 bases). This CDR3 region has 15 residues. CDR1 and CDR2 (germline): MGHRA, YSYEKL. V was clipped by 3 bases and J by 2 bases, with 11 bases between them.

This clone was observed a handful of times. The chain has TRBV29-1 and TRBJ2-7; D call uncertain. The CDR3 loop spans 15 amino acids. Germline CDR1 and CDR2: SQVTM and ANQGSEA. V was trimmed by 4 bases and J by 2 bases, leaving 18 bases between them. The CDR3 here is CSVGRVTPLTYEQYF. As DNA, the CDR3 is TGCAGCGTTGGCAGAGTGACACCTTTAACCTACGAGCAGTACTTC.